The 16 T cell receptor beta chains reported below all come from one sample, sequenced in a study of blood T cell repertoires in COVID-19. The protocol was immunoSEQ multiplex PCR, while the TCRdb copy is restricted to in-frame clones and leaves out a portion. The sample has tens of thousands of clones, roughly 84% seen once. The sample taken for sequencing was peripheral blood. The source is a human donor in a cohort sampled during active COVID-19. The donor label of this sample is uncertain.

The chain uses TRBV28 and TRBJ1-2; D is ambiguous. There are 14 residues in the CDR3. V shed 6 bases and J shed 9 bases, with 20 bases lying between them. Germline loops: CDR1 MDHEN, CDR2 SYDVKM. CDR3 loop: CASRGGLNAPSYTF. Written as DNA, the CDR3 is TGTGCCAGCAGGGGAGGGCTGAACGCTCCGAGCTACACCTTC.

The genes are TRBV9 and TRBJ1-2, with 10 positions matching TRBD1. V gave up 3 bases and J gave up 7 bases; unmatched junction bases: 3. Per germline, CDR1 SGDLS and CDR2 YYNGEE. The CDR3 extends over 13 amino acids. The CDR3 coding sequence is TGTGCCAGCAGCGCAGACAGGGGGCTTGGCTACACCTTC. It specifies CASSADRGLGYTF. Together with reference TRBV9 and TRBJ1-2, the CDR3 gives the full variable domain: DSGVTQTPKHLITATGQRVTLRCSPRSGDLSVYWYQQSLDQGLQFLIQYYNGEERAKGNILERFSAQQFPDLHSELNLSSLELGDSALYFCASSADRGLGYTFGSGTRLTVV.

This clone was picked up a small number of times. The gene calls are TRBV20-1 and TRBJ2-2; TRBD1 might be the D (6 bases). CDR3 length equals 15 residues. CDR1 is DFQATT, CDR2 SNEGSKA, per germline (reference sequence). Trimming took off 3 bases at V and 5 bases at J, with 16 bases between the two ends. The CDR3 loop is CSASVGTIGTGELFF. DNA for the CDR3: TGCAGTGCTAGTGTAGGGACAATCGGGACCGGGGAGCTGTTTTTT.

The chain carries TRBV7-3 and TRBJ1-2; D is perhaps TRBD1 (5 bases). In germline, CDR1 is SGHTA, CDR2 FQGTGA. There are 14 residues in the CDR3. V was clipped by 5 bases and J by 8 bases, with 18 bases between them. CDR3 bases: TGTGCCAGCAGCCCTGACAGCAGGGATCGGGGCTACACCTTC. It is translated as CASSPDSRDRGYTF.

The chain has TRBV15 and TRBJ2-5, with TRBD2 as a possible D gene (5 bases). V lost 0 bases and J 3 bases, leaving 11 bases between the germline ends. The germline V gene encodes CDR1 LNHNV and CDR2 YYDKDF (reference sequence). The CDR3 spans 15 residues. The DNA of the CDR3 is TGTGCCACCAGCAGAGATCGAAAGGGAGAAGAGACCCAGTACTTC. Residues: CATSRDRKGEETQYF.

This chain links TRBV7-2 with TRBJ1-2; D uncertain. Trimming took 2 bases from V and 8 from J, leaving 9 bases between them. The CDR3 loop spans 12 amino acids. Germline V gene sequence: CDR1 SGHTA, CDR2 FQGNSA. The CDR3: CASSLTGEGYTF. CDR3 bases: TGTGCCAGCAGCTTAACCGGGGAGGGCTACACCTTC.

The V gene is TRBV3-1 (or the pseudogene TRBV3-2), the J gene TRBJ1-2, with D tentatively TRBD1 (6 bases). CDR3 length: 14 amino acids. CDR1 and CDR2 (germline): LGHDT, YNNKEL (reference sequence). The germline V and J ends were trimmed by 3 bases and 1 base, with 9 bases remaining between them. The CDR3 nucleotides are TGTGCCAGCAGCCAGAGACAGGATAACTATGGCTACACCTTC. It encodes CASSQRQDNYGYTF.

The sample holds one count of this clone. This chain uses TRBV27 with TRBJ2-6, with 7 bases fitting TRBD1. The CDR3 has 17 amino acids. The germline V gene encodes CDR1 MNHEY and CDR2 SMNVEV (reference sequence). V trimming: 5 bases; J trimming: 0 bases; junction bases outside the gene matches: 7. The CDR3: CASSLQGRTSGANVLTF. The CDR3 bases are TGTGCCAGCAGTCTACAGGGGCGAACCTCTGGGGCCAACGTCCTGACTTTC.

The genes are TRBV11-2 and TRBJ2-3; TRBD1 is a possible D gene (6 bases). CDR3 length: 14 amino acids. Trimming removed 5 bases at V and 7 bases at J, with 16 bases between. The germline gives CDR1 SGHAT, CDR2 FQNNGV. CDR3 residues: CASSRVTRGNTQYF. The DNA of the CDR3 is TGTGCCAGCAGCCGCGTGACAAGGGGGAATACGCAGTATTTT.

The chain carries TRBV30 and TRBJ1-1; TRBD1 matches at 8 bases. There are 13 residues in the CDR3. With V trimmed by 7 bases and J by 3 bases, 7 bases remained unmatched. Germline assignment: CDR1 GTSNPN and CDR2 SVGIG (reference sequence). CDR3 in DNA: TGTGCCTCCGAAGGACAGGGACACACTGAAGCTTTCTTT. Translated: CASEGQGHTEAFF.

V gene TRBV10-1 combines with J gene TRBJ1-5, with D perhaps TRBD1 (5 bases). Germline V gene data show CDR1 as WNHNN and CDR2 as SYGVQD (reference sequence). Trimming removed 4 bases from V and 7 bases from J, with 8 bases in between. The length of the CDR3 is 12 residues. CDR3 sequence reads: CASSGGDQPQHF. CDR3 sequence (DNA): TGCGCCAGCAGTGGGGGGGACCAGCCCCAGCATTTT.

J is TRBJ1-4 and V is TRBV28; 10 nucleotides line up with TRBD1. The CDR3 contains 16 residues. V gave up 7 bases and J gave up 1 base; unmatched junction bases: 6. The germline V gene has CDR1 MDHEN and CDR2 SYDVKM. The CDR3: CASTPGTGVTNEKLFF. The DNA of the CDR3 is TGTGCCAGCACTCCCGGGACAGGGGTAACTAATGAAAAACTGTTTTTT.

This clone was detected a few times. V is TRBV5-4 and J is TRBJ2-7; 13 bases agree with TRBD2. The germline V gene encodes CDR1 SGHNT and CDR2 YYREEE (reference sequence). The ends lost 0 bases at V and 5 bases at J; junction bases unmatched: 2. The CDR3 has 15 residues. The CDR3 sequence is CASSLGGLAGDEQYF. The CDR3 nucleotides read TGTGCCAGCAGCTTGGGTGGACTAGCGGGGGACGAGCAGTACTTC.

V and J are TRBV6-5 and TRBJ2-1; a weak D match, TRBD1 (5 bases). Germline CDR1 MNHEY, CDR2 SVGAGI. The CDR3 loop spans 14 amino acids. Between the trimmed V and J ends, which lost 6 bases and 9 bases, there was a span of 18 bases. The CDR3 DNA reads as TGTGCCAGCAGAGAGAAGGGGATTAGGCGTGAGCAGTTCTTC. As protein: CASREKGIRREQFF.

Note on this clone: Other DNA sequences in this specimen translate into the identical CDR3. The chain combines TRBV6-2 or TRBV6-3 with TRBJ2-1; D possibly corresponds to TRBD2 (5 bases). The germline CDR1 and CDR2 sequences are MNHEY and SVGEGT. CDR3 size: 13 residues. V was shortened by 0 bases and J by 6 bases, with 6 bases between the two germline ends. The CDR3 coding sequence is TGTGCCAGCAGTTACTCTCTAGCCAATGAGCAGTTCTTC. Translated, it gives CASSYSLANEQFF.

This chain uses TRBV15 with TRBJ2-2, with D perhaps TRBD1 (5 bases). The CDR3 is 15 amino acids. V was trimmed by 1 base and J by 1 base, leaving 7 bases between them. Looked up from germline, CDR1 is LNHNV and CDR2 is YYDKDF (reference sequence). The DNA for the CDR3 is TGTGCCACCAGCAGAGGACAGATGAACACCGGGGAGCTGTTTTTT. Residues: CATSRGQMNTGELFF.